Following are 3 T cell receptor beta chains from one sample sequenced in a study of naive and memory T cell subsets. The treatment denotes: skin biopsy from PPD injection site in Mantoux-positive individual. The library had UMIs added by 3' ligation of an oligonucleotide to TCR cDNA. The SP2 primer and nested alpha and beta constant region primers amplified ligated cDNA in four rounds. TCRdb re-called the UMI-ligation and nested PCR reads through MiXCR, storing one row per CDR3 protein. The sample has fewer than 35,000 distinct CDR3 sequences, roughly 6.6% seen once. Material: skin, obtained from a tuberculin skin test site. These TCRs come from an adult in good health.

This clonotype is medium-sized (0.01 to 0.1%) within its sample. V and J are TRBV7-9 and TRBJ2-4; no reliable D call. The germline gives CDR1 SEHNR, CDR2 FQNEAQ (reference sequence). V was shortened by 6 bases and J by 0 bases, with 15 bases between the two germline ends. This CDR3 spans 16 amino acids. The CDR3 region has the DNA TGTGCCAGCAGTCTCAGAGAACCTCTAGCCAAAAACATTCAGTACTTC. Translated, it gives CASSLREPLAKNIQYF.

The rearrangement uses TRBV5-4 and TRBJ1-2, with 7 bases aligning to TRBD1. Per germline, CDR1 SGHNT and CDR2 YYREEE (reference sequence). The ends lost 4 bases at V and 4 bases at J; junction bases unmatched: 4. The CDR3 consists of 13 residues. The CDR3, as DNA: TGTGCCAGCAGCAGGGACAGCCTCTATGGCTACACCTTC. Residues: CASSRDSLYGYTF.

This clonotype is classed as medium-sized. One end of the junction does not line up with germline, which may come from a read error. The chain has TRBV29-1 and TRBJ2-1; a possible D gene is TRBD2 (6 bases). The CDR3 runs to 12 residues. Germline V CDR1 and CDR2: SQVTM, ANQGSEA. CDR3 bases: TGCAGCTTCCGGGACTCCAACAATGAGCAGTTCTTC. Its translation is CSFRDSNNEQFF.